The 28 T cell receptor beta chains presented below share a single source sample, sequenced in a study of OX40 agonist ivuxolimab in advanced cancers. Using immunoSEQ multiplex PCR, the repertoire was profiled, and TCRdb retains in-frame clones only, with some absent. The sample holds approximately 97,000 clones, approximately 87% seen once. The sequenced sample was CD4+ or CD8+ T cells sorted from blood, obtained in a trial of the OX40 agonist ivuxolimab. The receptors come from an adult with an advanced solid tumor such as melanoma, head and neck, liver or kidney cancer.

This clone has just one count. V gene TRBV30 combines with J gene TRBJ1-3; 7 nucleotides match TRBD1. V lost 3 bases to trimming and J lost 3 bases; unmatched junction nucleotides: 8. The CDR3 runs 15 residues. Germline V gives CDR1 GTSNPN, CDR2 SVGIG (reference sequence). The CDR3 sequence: CAWRTSRGLGNTIYF. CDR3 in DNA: TGTGCCTGGAGGACCTCGAGGGGGCTTGGAAACACCATATATTTT.

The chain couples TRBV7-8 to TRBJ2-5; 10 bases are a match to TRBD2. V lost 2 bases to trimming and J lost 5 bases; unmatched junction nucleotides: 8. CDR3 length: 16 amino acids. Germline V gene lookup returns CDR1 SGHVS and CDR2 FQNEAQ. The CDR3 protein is CASSLIVAGGGETQYF. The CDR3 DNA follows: TGTGCCAGCAGCTTAATTGTAGCGGGGGGCGGGGAGACCCAGTACTTC.

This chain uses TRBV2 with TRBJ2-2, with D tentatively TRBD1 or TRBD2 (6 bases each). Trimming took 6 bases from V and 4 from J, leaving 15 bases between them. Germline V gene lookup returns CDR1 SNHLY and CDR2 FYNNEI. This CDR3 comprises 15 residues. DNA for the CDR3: TGTGCCAGCAGCCTCAAGGGGGGTCGCACCGGGGAGCTGTTTTTT. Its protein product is CASSLKGGRTGELFF.

The CDR3 nucleotides are TGTGCCAGCAGTGATTCCACACCCGGGGAGCAGTACTTC. This translates into CASSDSTPGEQYF. The chain joins TRBV25-1 to TRBJ2-5; a possible D gene is TRBD2 (5 bases). The germline V gene encodes CDR1 MGHDK and CDR2 SYGVNS. The CDR3 is 13 amino acids. The germline V and J ends were trimmed by 3 bases and 11 bases, with 16 bases remaining between them.

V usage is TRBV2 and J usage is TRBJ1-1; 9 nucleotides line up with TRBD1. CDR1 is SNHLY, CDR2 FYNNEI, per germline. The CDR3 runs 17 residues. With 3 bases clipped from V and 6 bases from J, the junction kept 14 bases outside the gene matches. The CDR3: CASSDQGLGQGFAEAFF. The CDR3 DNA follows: TGTGCCAGCAGTGATCAGGGTTTAGGACAGGGGTTCGCTGAAGCTTTCTTT.

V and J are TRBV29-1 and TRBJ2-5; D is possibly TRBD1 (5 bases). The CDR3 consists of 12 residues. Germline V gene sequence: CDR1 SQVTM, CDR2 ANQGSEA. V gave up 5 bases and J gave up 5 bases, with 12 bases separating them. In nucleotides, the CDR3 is TGCAGCGTTAGGGGTCGAAAGGAGACCCAGTACTTC. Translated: CSVRGRKETQYF.

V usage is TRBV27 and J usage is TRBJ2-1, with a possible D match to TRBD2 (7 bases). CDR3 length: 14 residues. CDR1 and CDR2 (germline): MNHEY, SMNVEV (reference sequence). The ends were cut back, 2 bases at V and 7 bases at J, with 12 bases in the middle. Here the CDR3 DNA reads TGTGCCAGCAGTTTAGCGGGGGCGCGGAATGAGCAGTTCTTC. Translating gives CASSLAGARNEQFF.

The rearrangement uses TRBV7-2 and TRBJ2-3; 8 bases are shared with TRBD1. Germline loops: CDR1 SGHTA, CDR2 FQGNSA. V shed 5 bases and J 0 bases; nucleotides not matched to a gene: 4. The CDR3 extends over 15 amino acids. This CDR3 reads CASSQRTGSTDTQYF. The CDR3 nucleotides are TGTGCCAGCAGCCAGCGGACAGGGAGCACAGATACGCAGTATTTT.

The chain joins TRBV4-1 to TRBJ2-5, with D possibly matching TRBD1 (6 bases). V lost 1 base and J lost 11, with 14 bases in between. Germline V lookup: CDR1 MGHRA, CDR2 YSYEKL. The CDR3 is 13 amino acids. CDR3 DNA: TGCGCCAGCAGCCAAGGCAGGGGTGGAGAGCAGTACTTC. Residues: CASSQGRGGEQYF.

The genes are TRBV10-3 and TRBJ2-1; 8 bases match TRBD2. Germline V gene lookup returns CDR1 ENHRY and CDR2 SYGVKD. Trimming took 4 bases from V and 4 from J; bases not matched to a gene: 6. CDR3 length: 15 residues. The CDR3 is CAISVSGVHYNEQFF. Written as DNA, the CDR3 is TGTGCCATCAGTGTTAGCGGGGTACATTACAATGAGCAGTTCTTC.

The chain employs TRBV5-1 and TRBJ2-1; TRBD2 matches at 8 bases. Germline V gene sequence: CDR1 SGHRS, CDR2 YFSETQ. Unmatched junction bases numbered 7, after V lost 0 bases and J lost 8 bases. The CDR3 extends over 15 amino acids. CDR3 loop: CASSLAGRAVDEQFF. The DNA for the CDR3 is TGCGCCAGCAGCTTGGCCGGGAGGGCCGTCGATGAGCAGTTCTTC.

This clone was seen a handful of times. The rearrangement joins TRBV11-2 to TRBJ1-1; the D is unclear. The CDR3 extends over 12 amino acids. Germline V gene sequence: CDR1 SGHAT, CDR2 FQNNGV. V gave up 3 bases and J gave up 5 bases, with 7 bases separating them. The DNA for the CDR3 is TGTGCCAGCAGCTTCGGAGGTACTGAAGCTTTCTTT. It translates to CASSFGGTEAFF. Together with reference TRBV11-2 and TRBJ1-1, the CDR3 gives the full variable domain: EAGVAQSPRYKIIEKRQSVAFWCNPISGHATLYWYQQILGQGPKLLIQFQNNGVVDDSQLPKDRFSAERLKGVDSTLKIQPAKLEDSAVYLCASSFGGTEAFFGQGTRLTVV.

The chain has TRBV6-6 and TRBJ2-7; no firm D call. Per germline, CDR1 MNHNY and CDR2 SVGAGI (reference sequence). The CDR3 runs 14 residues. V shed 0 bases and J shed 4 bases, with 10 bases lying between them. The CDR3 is CASSYSRTDYEQYF. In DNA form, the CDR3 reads TGTGCCAGCAGTTACTCGAGAACAGATTACGAGCAGTACTTC.

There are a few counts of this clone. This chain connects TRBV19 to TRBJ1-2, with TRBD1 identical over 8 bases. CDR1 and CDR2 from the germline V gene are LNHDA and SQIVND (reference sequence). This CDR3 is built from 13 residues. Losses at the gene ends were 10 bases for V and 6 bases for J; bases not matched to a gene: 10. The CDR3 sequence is CAIIRPGGNGYTF. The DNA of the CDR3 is TGTGCCATCATCAGACCAGGGGGCAATGGCTACACCTTC.

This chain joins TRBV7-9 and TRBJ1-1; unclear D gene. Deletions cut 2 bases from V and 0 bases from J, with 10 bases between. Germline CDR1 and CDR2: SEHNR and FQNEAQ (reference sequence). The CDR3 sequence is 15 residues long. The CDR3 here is CASSLQPRMNTEAFF. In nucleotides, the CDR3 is TGTGCCAGCAGCTTACAGCCCAGAATGAACACTGAAGCTTTCTTT.

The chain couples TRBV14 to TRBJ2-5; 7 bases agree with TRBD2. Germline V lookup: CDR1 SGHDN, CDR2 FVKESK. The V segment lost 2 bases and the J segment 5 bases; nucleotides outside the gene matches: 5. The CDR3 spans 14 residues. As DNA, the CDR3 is TGTGCCAGCAGCCAACCTATTAGCGGGGAGACCCAGTACTTC. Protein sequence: CASSQPISGETQYF.

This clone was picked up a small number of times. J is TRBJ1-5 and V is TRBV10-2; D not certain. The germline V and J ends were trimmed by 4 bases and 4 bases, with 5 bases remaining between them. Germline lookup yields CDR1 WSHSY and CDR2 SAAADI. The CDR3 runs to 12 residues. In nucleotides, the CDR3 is TGCGCCAGCAGTGGACTGAATCAGCCCCAGCATTTT. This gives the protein CASSGLNQPQHF.

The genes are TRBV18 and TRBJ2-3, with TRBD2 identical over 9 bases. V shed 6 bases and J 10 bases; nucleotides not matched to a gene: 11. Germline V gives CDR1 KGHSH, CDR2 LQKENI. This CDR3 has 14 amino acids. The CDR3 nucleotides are TGTGCCAGCTCCCCCTTGGAGCGGGAGGCGGCGCAGTATTTT. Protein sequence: CASSPLEREAAQYF.

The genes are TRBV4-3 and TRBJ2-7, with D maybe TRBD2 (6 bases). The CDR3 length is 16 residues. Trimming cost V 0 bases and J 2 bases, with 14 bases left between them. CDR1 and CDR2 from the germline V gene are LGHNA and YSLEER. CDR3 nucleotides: TGCGCCAGCAGCCAAGATCCGGCTAGCGCGACCTACGAGCAGTACTTC. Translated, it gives CASSQDPASATYEQYF.

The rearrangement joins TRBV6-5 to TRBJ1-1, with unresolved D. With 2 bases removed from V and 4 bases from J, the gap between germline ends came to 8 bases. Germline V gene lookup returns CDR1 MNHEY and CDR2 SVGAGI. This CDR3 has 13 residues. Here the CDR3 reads CASSYREGTEAFF. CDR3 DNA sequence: TGTGCCAGCAGTTACAGGGAGGGCACTGAAGCTTTCTTT.

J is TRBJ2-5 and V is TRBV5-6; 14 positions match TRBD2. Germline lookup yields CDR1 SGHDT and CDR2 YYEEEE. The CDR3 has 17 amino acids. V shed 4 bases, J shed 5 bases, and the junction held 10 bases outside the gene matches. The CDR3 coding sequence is TGTGCCAGCAGCAAAAAAGGACTAGCGGGGGGAGGTGAGACCCAGTACTTC. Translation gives CASSKKGLAGGGETQYF.

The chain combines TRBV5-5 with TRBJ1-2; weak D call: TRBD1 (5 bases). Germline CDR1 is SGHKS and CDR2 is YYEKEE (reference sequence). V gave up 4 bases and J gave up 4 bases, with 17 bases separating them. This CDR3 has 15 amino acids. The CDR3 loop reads CASSPYAGGGYGYTF. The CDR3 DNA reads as TGTGCCAGCAGCCCGTACGCGGGGGGAGGCTATGGCTACACCTTC.

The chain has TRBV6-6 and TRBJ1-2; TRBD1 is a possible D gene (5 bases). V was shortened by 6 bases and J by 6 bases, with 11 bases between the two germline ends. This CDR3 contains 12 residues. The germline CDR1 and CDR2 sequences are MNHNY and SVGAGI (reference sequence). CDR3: CASSRTSNGYTF. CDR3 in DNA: TGTGCCAGCAGCCGGACATCTAATGGCTACACCTTC.

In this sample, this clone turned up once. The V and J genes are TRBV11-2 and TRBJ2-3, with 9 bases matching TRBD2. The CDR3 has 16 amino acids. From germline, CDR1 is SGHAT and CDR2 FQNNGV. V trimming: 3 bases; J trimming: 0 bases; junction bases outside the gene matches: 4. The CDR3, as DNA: TGTGCCAGCAGCTTGTCTCTAGCGGGGAGCACAGATACGCAGTATTTT. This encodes CASSLSLAGSTDTQYF. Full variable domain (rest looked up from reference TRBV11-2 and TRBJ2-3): EAGVAQSPRYKIIEKRQSVAFWCNPISGHATLYWYQQILGQGPKLLIQFQNNGVVDDSQLPKDRFSAERLKGVDSTLKIQPAKLEDSAVYLCASSLSLAGSTDTQYFGPGTRLTVL.

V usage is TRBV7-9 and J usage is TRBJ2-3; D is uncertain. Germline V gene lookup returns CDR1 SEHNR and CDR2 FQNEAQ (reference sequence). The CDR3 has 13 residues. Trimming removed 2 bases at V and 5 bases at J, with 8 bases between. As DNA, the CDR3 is TGTGCCAGCAGCTTAACGGTGGGAGATACGCAGTATTTT. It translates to CASSLTVGDTQYF.

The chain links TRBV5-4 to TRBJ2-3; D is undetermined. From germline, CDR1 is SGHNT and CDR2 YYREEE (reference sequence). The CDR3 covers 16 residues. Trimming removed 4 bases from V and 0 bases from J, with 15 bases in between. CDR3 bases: TGTGCCAGCAGCGCGACTCAGGATCCTAGCACAGATACGCAGTATTTT. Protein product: CASSATQDPSTDTQYF.

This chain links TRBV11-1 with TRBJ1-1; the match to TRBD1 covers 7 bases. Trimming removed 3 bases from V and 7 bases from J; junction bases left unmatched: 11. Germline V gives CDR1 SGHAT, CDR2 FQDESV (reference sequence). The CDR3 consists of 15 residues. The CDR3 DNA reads TGTGCCAGCAGCTTCAGTCAGGGGGTGCAAAGTGAAGCTTTCTTT. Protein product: CASSFSQGVQSEAFF. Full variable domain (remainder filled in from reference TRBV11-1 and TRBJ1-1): EAEVAQSPRYKITEKSQAVAFWCDPISGHATLYWYRQILGQGPELLVQFQDESVVDDSQLPKDRFSAERLKGVDSTLKIQPAELGDSAMYLCASSFSQGVQSEAFFGQGTRLTVV.

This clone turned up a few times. CDR3 DNA: TGTGCCAGCAGCTTGGGGCCGGGAGGCTCCTACAATGAGCAGTTCTTC. It encodes CASSLGPGGSYNEQFF. The chain has TRBV5-6 and TRBJ2-1, with 7 nucleotides matching TRBD2. The CDR3 sequence is 16 residues long. CDR1 and CDR2 (germline): SGHDT, YYEEEE. Losses at the gene ends were 0 bases for V and 0 bases for J; bases not matched to a gene: 3.